These 10 T cell receptor beta chains share one sample of origin, sequenced in a study of T-cell reconstitution after alpha-beta-depleted transplantation in children. Unique molecular identifiers were used to barcode this TCRbeta library. TCRdb passed the PCR reads through MiXCR, listing each CDR3 protein once. The sample gives about 97,000 distinct CDR3 sequences, roughly 6% of which show up once; roughly 5.5% is in the top ten. The specimen was PBMCs, mostly from graft donor cells, collected 60 days after TCRalphabeta/CD19-depleted stem cell transplant. The receptors stem from a female patient between 2 and 15 years old who had a stem cell transplant for Fanconi anemia, so the T cells may come from the graft donor.

This clonotype was counted ten times or more. V usage is TRBV7-9 and J usage is TRBJ1-3, with D tentatively TRBD1 (5 bases). The CDR3 has 15 amino acids. Deletions cut 3 bases from V and 0 bases from J, with 9 bases between. The germline V gene has CDR1 SEHNR and CDR2 FQNEAQ (reference sequence). As DNA, the CDR3 is TGTGCCAGCAGCTTCGGACAAGCCTCTGGAAACACCATATATTTT. It is translated as CASSFGQASGNTIYF.

This clonotype appeared many times. The chain links TRBV4-2 to TRBJ2-7; no definite D call. The V gene lost 1 base and the J gene lost 0 bases, with 10 bases spanning the gap. The CDR3 spans 15 residues. The V gene's germline CDR1 is LGHNA and CDR2 YNFKEQ. CDR3 in amino acids: CASSQVHLASYEQYF. DNA of the CDR3: TGTGCCAGCAGCCAAGTCCATTTAGCCTCCTACGAGCAGTACTTC.

The chain recombines TRBV3-1 with TRBJ1-1; no definite D call. Trimming stripped 2 bases from V and 1 base from J, with 5 bases between. The germline gives CDR1 LGHDT, CDR2 YNNKEL (reference sequence). The CDR3 extends over 13 amino acids. CDR3 in amino acids: CASSQSGNTEAFF. The DNA for the CDR3 is TGTGCCAGCAGCCAATCGGGGAACACTGAAGCTTTCTTT.

In this sample, this clonotype turned up a few times. The V call is TRBV6-1, the J call TRBJ2-3; TRBD2 matches at 7 bases. V shed 6 bases, J shed 3 bases, and the junction held 9 bases outside the gene matches. The CDR3 spans 15 residues. Germline assignment: CDR1 MNHNS and CDR2 SASEGT. CDR3 amino acids: CASRASGTGTDTQYF. For the CDR3, the DNA is TGTGCCAGCAGAGCCAGCGGGACCGGAACAGATACGCAGTATTTT.

By share, this clonotype counts as medium-sized. J is TRBJ2-5 and V is TRBV20-1; 7 bases fit TRBD2. Germline CDR1 DFQATT, CDR2 SNEGSKA (reference sequence). This CDR3 region has 12 residues. After removal of 3 bases from V and 5 bases from J, the junction contained 3 bases not matched to a gene. The DNA for the CDR3 is TGCAGTGCTAGCGGGAGGCGGGAGACCCAGTACTTC. Translating it yields CSASGRRETQYF.

This clonotype was seen at least ten times. V gene TRBV7-9 combines with J gene TRBJ2-3; D might be TRBD1 (6 bases). The CDR3 length is 12 residues. Germline CDR1 is SEHNR and CDR2 is FQNEAQ (reference sequence). V dropped 5 bases and J dropped 6 bases, with 9 bases sitting between them. The DNA for the CDR3 is TGTGCCAGCAGCCCCCAGGGGGATACGCAGTATTTT. Translation gives CASSPQGDTQYF.

This chain uses TRBV5-1 with TRBJ2-1; D ambiguous. Germline CDR1 reads SGHRS; CDR2 reads YFSETQ. This CDR3 spans 14 amino acids. V was cut by 3 bases and J by 7 bases, with 14 bases left in between. CDR3 DNA: TGCGCCAGCAGCTCTAACGCCCTGCAAAATGAGCAGTTCTTC. This gives the protein CASSSNALQNEQFF.

This clonotype was observed a handful of times. The chain links TRBV5-1 to TRBJ2-6; weak D call: TRBD1 (7 bases). Germline CDR1 and CDR2: SGHRS and YFSETQ. The germline V and J ends were trimmed by 1 base and 2 bases, with 10 bases remaining between them. The CDR3 runs to 16 residues. The CDR3 is CASSLRRGPGANVLTF. For the CDR3, the DNA is TGCGCCAGCAGCTTGAGGAGGGGGCCTGGGGCCAACGTCCTGACTTTC.

This clonotype was seen only a few times. V usage is TRBV2 and J usage is TRBJ2-7, with D possibly TRBD1 on 5 matching bases. V lost 7 bases and J lost 4, with 17 bases in between. The CDR3 consists of 14 residues. Germline CDR1 reads SNHLY; CDR2 reads FYNNEI. This CDR3 reads CASTYWTPSYEQYF. Here the CDR3 DNA reads TGTGCCAGCACCTACTGGACACCCTCGTACGAGCAGTACTTC.

The chain recombines TRBV11-1 with TRBJ2-2; possibly TRBD2 for D (5 bases). The germline V gene has CDR1 SGHAT and CDR2 FQDESV (reference sequence). Trimming stripped 4 bases from V and 1 base from J, with 22 bases between. The length of the CDR3 is 19 residues. The CDR3 DNA reads TGTGCCAGCAGCTCAAAATCGCGTACTCTGGCGGGGAACACCGGGGAGCTGTTTTTT. Its protein product is CASSSKSRTLAGNTGELFF.